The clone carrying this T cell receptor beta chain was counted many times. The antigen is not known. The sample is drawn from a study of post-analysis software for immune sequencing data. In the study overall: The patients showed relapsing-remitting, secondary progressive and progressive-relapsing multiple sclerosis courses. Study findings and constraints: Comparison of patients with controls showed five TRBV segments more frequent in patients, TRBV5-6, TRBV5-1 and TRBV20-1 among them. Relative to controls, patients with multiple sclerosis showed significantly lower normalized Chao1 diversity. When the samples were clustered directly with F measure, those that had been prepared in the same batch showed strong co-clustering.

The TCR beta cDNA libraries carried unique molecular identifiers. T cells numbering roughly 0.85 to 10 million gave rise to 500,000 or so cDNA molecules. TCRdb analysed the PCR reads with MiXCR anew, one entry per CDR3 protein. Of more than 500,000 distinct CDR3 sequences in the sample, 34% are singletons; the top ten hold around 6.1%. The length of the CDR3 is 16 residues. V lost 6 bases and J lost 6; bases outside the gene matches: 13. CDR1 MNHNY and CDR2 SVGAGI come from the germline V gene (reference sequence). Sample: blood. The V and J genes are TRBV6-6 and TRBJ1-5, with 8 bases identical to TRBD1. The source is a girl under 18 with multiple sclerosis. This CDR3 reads CASRLIDRGKRQPQHF. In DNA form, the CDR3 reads TGTGCCAGCAGACTCATTGACAGGGGAAAGCGTCAGCCCCAGCATTTT.